Listed below are T cell receptor beta chains from one sample, sequenced in a study of blood T cell repertoires in COVID-19. Libraries were prepared by immunoSEQ multiplex PCR; TCRdb keeps only in-frame clonotypes and omits some of them. The sample has about 200,000 clones; approximately 80% are singletons. The sample comprised peripheral blood. The receptors derive from an elderly woman with acute or convalescent COVID-19. Each CDR3 is given with its conserved first and last residue. A D gene is named only where the DNA matches it firmly. Size tells how often a clone was seen (once, few, many) or the class of an expanded clone, and some rows leave it out.

V	size	D	J	DNA	CDR3
TRBV6-5	.	.	TRBJ2-1	TGTGCCAGCAGAGATCCGGGAGTCGGCTACAATGAGCAGTTCTTC	CASRDPGVGYNEQFF
TRBV28	once	TRBD1	TRBJ1-2	TGTGCCAGCAGTTTAACAGGGGGCAATTATGGCTACACCTTC	CASSLTGGNYGYTF
TRBV27	.	.	TRBJ1-1	TGTGCCAGCAGGCTGGGGTTCGCGCCCGGGGACACTGAAGCTTTCTTT	CASRLGFAPGDTEAFF
TRBV6-2/TRBV6-3	.	TRBD2	TRBJ2-5	TGTGCCAGCAGCCCCGGTTGGTCTAGCGGGGGGGAGGAGACCCAGTACTTC	CASSPGWSSGGEETQYF
TRBV25-1	.	.	TRBJ2-3	TGTGCCAGCAGTGAGCGTCTGGGGGGAAGCACAGATACGCAGTATTTT	CASSERLGGSTDTQYF
TRBV10-1	many	.	TRBJ2-3	TGCGCCAGCAGTGCTATCACAGATACGCAGTATTTT	CASSAITDTQYF
TRBV28	.	TRBD1	TRBJ2-5	TGTGCCAGCAGTTTAATGGCAGGGGGAGAGACCCAGTACTTC	CASSLMAGGETQYF
TRBV5-1	.	.	TRBJ1-4	TGCGCCAGCAGCTTGGACAGGGTGAGGAATGAAAAACTGTTTTTT	CASSLDRVRNEKLFF
TRBV6-4	.	.	TRBJ2-1	TGTGCCAGCAGGAAAGACAGGGCGGGAAATGAGCAGTTCTTC	CASRKDRAGNEQFF
TRBV29-1	.	TRBD1	TRBJ1-1	TGCAGCGTCGTACCCCAGGGGGAACGGGCTTTCTTT	CSVVPQGERAFF
TRBV25-1	.	.	TRBJ1-2	TGTGCCAGCAGTGAATATGCAGCGACCGGCTACACCTTC	CASSEYAATGYTF
TRBV6-2/TRBV6-3	.	.	TRBJ1-2	TGTGCCAGCAGTTACAGTAGCTCTCGTTACACCTTC	CASSYSSSRYTF
TRBV29-1	.	.	TRBJ2-7	TGCAGCGTTCGCGCTTCGGGACTCTACGAGCAGTACTTC	CSVRASGLYEQYF
TRBV12-5	.	.	TRBJ1-1	TGTGCTAGTGGTCCTACCTTGGCTGAAGCTTTCTTT	CASGPTLAEAFF
TRBV6-6	.	.	TRBJ1-2	TGTGCCAGCAGCCAGGTGTTCGGTAACTATGGCTACACCTTC	CASSQVFGNYGYTF
TRBV11-2	.	TRBD1	TRBJ2-7	TGTGCCAGCAGCTTTGGCAAAGGGACAGGCCACTACGAGCAGTACTTC	CASSFGKGTGHYEQYF
TRBV30	.	.	TRBJ1-5	TGTGCCTGGAGCGGTGTGGAGGGGAATCAGCCCCAGCATTTT	CAWSGVEGNQPQHF
TRBV28	.	.	TRBJ1-2	TGTGCCAGCAGTTTATCCCCGAGACAGGAAAAAGGCTACACCTTC	CASSLSPRQEKGYTF
TRBV27	.	TRBD2	TRBJ2-1	TGTGCCAGCAGTCCGACTAGCGGAAGGAAGAATGAGCAGTTCTTC	CASSPTSGRKNEQFF
TRBV7-8	.	TRBD2	TRBJ2-7	TGTGCCAGCAGCTTATTGGCGGGAGACCTCTACGAGCAGTACTTC	CASSLLAGDLYEQYF
TRBV7-2	.	TRBD1	TRBJ1-2	TGTGCCAGCAGCTGGGACAGGGAAGATGGCTACACCTTC	CASSWDREDGYTF
TRBV5-1	.	.	TRBJ1-1	TGCGCCAGCAGCGAACAGCAGAACACTGAAGCTTTCTTT	CASSEQQNTEAFF
TRBV7-9	.	TRBD1	TRBJ2-2	TGTGCCAGCAGCTTAAGAGGGGGCGTTCGGGAGCTGTTTTTT	CASSLRGGVRELFF
TRBV24-1	.	.	TRBJ2-1	TGTGCCACCAGTGATCTAGGGGGGGGGTCCTCCTACAATGAGCAGTTCTTC	CATSDLGGGSSYNEQFF
TRBV10-3	.	.	TRBJ2-1	TGTGCCATCAGTGGAAGGGGGCGGGGGGCCTACAATGAGCAGTTCTTC	CAISGRGRGAYNEQFF
TRBV12-3/TRBV12-4	.	.	TRBJ2-3	TGTGCCAGCAGTTCATCCCCAAATACGCAGTATTTT	CASSSSPNTQYF
TRBV11-3	.	TRBD2	TRBJ2-7	TGTGCCAGCAGCTTGGAAGCGGGGGTGAATTACGAGCAGTACTTC	CASSLEAGVNYEQYF
TRBV11-2	once	.	TRBJ1-2	TGTGCCAGCAGCTTAGATTCTCCTAACTATGGCTACACCTTC	CASSLDSPNYGYTF
TRBV11-3	.	.	TRBJ1-1	TGTGCCAGCAGGGGACAAATCAACACTGAAGCTTTCTTT	CASRGQINTEAFF
TRBV7-8	.	TRBD2	TRBJ2-1	TGTGCCAGCAGCATGGCTAGCGGGGGGAGGGTCAATGAGCAGTTCTTC	CASSMASGGRVNEQFF
TRBV7-2	.	.	TRBJ2-7	TGTGCCAGCAGCGCACGAGGGGGTAACTCCTACGAGCAGTACTTC	CASSARGGNSYEQYF
TRBV5-4	.	.	TRBJ1-1	TGTGCCAGCAGCTGGGAGATACAGCAGAACACTGAAGCTTTCTTT	CASSWEIQQNTEAFF
TRBV19	.	TRBD1	TRBJ1-1	TGTGCCAGTAGTACGACAGGGCAGACTGAAGCTTTCTTT	CASSTTGQTEAFF
TRBV5-1	.	TRBD1	TRBJ1-2	TGCGCCAGCAGCCCCACCCTGGACAGGGTATATGGCTACACCTTC	CASSPTLDRVYGYTF
TRBV10-3	.	TRBD1	TRBJ1-2	TGTGCCATCACCCCGGGACAGGGGGCAGGGGGCTACACCTTC	CAITPGQGAGGYTF
TRBV11-3	.	TRBD1	TRBJ2-7	TGTGCCAGCAGCTTGGGACAGATTCGCTACGAGCAGTACTTC	CASSLGQIRYEQYF
TRBV3-1/TRBV3-2	.	.	TRBJ1-1	TGTGCCAGCAGCCACCGACAGGCCGTGAACACTGAAGCTTTCTTT	CASSHRQAVNTEAFF
TRBV10-2	.	.	TRBJ2-5	TGCGCCAGCAGTGGGGGGAGCGGGGAGACCCAGTACTTC	CASSGGSGETQYF